These 22 T cell receptor beta chains share one sample of origin, sequenced in a study of shared clonotypes between healthy human individuals. Assay used: immunoSEQ multiplex PCR; TCRdb lists only in-frame clones, some missing. Of over a million clones in the sample, under 80% were seen once. Sequenced material: memory CD4+ T cells sorted from blood. The sample's subset: CD45RA-negative fraction. Receptors originate from a man in his late teens or twenties in good health.

This clone was observed a single time. V is TRBV27 and J is TRBJ2-6; D gene unclear. The ends were cut back, 4 bases at V and 2 bases at J, with 12 bases in the middle. Per the germline V gene, CDR1 is MNHEY and CDR2 is SMNVEV (reference sequence). This CDR3 has 16 residues. The CDR3 sequence: CASSSIPGTGANVLTF. DNA of the CDR3: TGTGCCAGCAGTTCCATCCCGGGTACTGGGGCCAACGTCCTGACTTTC.

The rearrangement joins TRBV7-9 to TRBJ2-3; D unresolved. The CDR3 is 14 residues long. In germline, CDR1 is SEHNR, CDR2 FQNEAQ (reference sequence). Trimming stripped 5 bases from V and 0 bases from J, with 9 bases between. CDR3 protein: CASSARLSTDTQYF. CDR3 bases: TGTGCCAGCAGCGCCAGACTGAGCACAGATACGCAGTATTTT.

The chain recombines TRBV7-2 with TRBJ2-1; the match to TRBD2 covers 9 bases. The germline CDR1 and CDR2 sequences are SGHTA and FQGNSA. The V and J ends lost 5 bases and 9 bases, in that order; junction bases with no gene match: 2. The CDR3 extends over 12 amino acids. In DNA form, the CDR3 reads TGTGCCAGCAGCCTGCGGGGGGGTGAGCAGTTCTTC. This gives the protein CASSLRGGEQFF.

In DNA form, the CDR3 reads TGTGCCAGCAGCTTAGGGACAGGGGGCTTTTACACCTTC. This encodes CASSLGTGGFYTF. The J gene is TRBJ1-2, the V gene TRBV7-8; 11 positions agree with TRBD1. Unmatched junction bases numbered 3, after V lost 1 base and J lost 11 bases. This CDR3 is built from 13 residues. Germline loops: CDR1 SGHVS, CDR2 FQNEAQ.

The chain couples TRBV9 to TRBJ1-1; a possible D gene is TRBD1 (6 bases). The CDR3 totals 15 residues. V gave up 3 bases and J gave up 4 bases, with 16 bases separating them. Per germline, CDR1 SGDLS and CDR2 YYNGEE. The CDR3 loop reads CASSGQGGGSTEAFF. CDR3 in DNA: TGTGCCAGCAGCGGCCAAGGGGGTGGGAGCACTGAAGCTTTCTTT. The variable domain in full, with the rest retrieved from reference TRBV9 and TRBJ1-1, is DSGVTQTPKHLITATGQRVTLRCSPRSGDLSVYWYQQSLDQGLQFLIQYYNGEERAKGNILERFSAQQFPDLHSELNLSSLELGDSALYFCASSGQGGGSTEAFFGQGTRLTVV.

In DNA, the CDR3 is TGTGCCAGCTCCCCCCAAGCTGGGGGGACTGGAAACACCATATATTTT. This codes for CASSPQAGGTGNTIYF. The chain recombines TRBV2 with TRBJ1-3, with a tentative D call TRBD1 (5 bases). V lost 8 bases, J lost 2 bases, and 19 bases lay in between. The germline V gene has CDR1 SNHLY and CDR2 FYNNEI. This CDR3 has 16 amino acids.

Concerning this clone: This specimen includes other DNA sequences encoding the same CDR3. The CDR3 region is CASSRDSYNEQFF. The CDR3 DNA is TGTGCCAGCAGTCGGGACAGTTACAATGAGCAGTTCTTC. The rearrangement joins TRBV6-1 to TRBJ2-1; 7 bases are a match to TRBD1. The CDR3 runs to 13 residues. Germline lookup yields CDR1 MNHNS and CDR2 SASEGT. V was clipped by 5 bases and J by 4 bases; unmatched bases: 2.

This chain uses TRBV5-1 with TRBJ2-3; D is undetermined. This CDR3 has 14 residues. Looked up from germline, CDR1 is SGHRS and CDR2 is YFSETQ. V was trimmed by 0 bases and J by 2 bases, leaving 7 bases between them. For the CDR3, the DNA is TGCGCCAGCAGCTTGGCCAGTATCACAGATACGCAGTATTTT. Residues: CASSLASITDTQYF.

The chain uses TRBV7-8 and TRBJ1-2; TRBD1 might be the D (5 bases). CDR1 SGHVS and CDR2 FQNEAQ come from the germline V gene. V shed 5 bases and J shed 4 bases, with 20 bases lying between them. The CDR3 covers 16 residues. The CDR3 protein is CASSKTRPGMFYGYTF. Written as DNA, the CDR3 is TGTGCCAGCAGCAAGACTCGACCAGGGATGTTCTATGGCTACACCTTC. The full variable domain, completed using reference TRBV7-8 and TRBJ1-2, is GAGVSQSPRYKVAKRGQDVALRCDPISGHVSLFWYQQALGQGPEFLTYFQNEAQLDKSGLPSDRFFAERPEGSVSTLKIQRTQQEDSAVYLCASSKTRPGMFYGYTFGSGTRLTVV.

In regard to this clone: The sample holds other DNA sequences that translate to the same CDR3. The V call is TRBV10-1, the J call TRBJ2-5; TRBD2 matches at 10 bases. The CDR3 has 13 amino acids. Germline trimming cut 4 bases from V and 5 bases from J; bases unmatched to any gene: 1. Germline values: CDR1 WNHNN, CDR2 SYGVQD (reference sequence). The CDR3 region has the DNA TGCGCCAGCAGTGCTAGCGGGAGTGAGACCCAGTACTTC. Encoded protein: CASSASGSETQYF.

This chain connects TRBV2 to TRBJ2-5; a possible D gene is TRBD1 (6 bases). Trimming shortened V by 8 bases and J by 4 bases, and 20 bases separated the two germline ends. Per the germline V gene, CDR1 is SNHLY and CDR2 is FYNNEI. The CDR3 consists of 15 residues. Here the CDR3 reads CASLSRDPRGETQYF. In nucleotides, the CDR3 is TGTGCCAGCCTCTCTCGGGACCCCAGGGGAGAGACCCAGTACTTC.

The gene calls are TRBV19 and TRBJ2-7; TRBD1 matches 9 bases. Looked up from germline, CDR1 is LNHDA and CDR2 is SQIVND (reference sequence). This CDR3 is 13 amino acids long. The V segment lost 11 bases and the J segment 2 bases; nucleotides outside the gene matches: 7. The CDR3 loop reads CAGGTGTTYEQYF. The CDR3, as DNA: TGTGCCGGGGGGACAGGGACGACCTACGAGCAGTACTTC. The whole variable domain, filled in from reference TRBV19 and TRBJ2-7, reads DGGITQSPKYLFRKEGQNVTLSCEQNLNHDAMYWYRQDPGQGLRLIYYSQIVNDFQKGDIAEGYSVSREKKESFPLTVTSAQKNPTAFYLCAGGTGTTYEQYFGPGTRLTVT.

J is TRBJ2-2 and V is TRBV18; D gene ambiguous. CDR3 length: 13 amino acids. CDR1 is KGHSH, CDR2 LQKENI, per germline. V dropped 2 bases and J dropped 2 bases, with 3 bases sitting between them. In DNA form, the CDR3 reads TGTGCCAGCTCACCAATTAACACCGGGGAGCTGTTTTTT. The encoded protein is CASSPINTGELFF.

The chain is built from TRBV10-1 and TRBJ2-5; 10 bases are a match to TRBD2. Germline V gene lookup returns CDR1 WNHNN and CDR2 SYGVQD (reference sequence). The CDR3 spans 15 residues. V was pared by 7 bases and J by 2 bases, with 7 bases of the junction left unmatched. CDR3 sequence reads: CASTLAGEGQETQYF. The DNA for the CDR3 is TGCGCCAGCACCCTAGCGGGAGAGGGGCAAGAGACCCAGTACTTC.

The chain joins TRBV9 to TRBJ1-5, with D possibly matching TRBD1 (6 bases). Trimming left V 0 bases short and J 9 bases short, with 10 bases between. CDR1 SGDLS and CDR2 YYNGEE come from the germline V gene. The length of the CDR3 is 13 residues. The CDR3, as DNA: TGTGCCAGCAGCGTAGCAGGGGCCCGGCCCCAGCATTTT. It specifies CASSVAGARPQHF.

The V call is TRBV5-4, the J call TRBJ2-1; tentative D call: TRBD1 (6 bases). Per the germline V gene, CDR1 is SGHNT and CDR2 is YYREEE (reference sequence). Deletions cut 6 bases from V and 8 bases from J, with 15 bases between. The length of the CDR3 is 13 residues. CDR3 protein: CASTLRGNYEQFF. CDR3 coding DNA: TGTGCCAGCACCCTAAGGGGGAACTATGAGCAGTTCTTC.

The gene calls are TRBV5-4 and TRBJ2-7, with a possible D match to TRBD1 (6 bases). The V gene's germline CDR1 is SGHNT and CDR2 YYREEE (reference sequence). CDR3 length equals 13 residues. V lost 4 bases and J lost 3, with 11 bases in between. DNA for the CDR3: TGTGCCAGCAGCCGACGGACAGACTACGAGCAGTACTTC. Its protein is CASSRRTDYEQYF. Combining the CDR3 with reference TRBV5-4 and TRBJ2-7 gives the whole variable domain ETGVTQSPTHLIKTRGQQVTLRCSSQSGHNTVSWYQQALGQGPQFIFQYYREEENGRGNFPPRFSGLQFPNYSSELNVNALELDDSALYLCASSRRTDYEQYFGPGTRLTVT.

The chain links TRBV10-3 to TRBJ2-1; 7 bases agree with TRBD1. CDR1 is ENHRY, CDR2 SYGVKD, per germline. This CDR3 is built from 15 residues. The V and J ends lost 4 bases and 2 bases, in that order; junction bases with no gene match: 5. This CDR3 is CAISGGQSAYNEQFF. The CDR3 DNA follows: TGTGCCATCAGTGGGGGACAGAGTGCCTACAATGAGCAGTTCTTC.

This clone was seen once. The V call is TRBV9, the J call TRBJ2-7, with TRBD2 matching over 11 bases. This CDR3 is 14 amino acids long. Germline lookup yields CDR1 SGDLS and CDR2 YYNGEE. V lost 4 bases to trimming and J lost 4 bases; unmatched junction nucleotides: 4. DNA of the CDR3: TGTGCCAGCAGCCCACTAGCGGGAGTGTACGAGCAGTACTTC. Residues: CASSPLAGVYEQYF.

V and J are TRBV6-5 and TRBJ2-7; a weak D match, TRBD2 (6 bases). V gave up 2 bases and J gave up 7 bases, with 15 bases separating them. The CDR3 has 14 amino acids. Germline V gives CDR1 MNHEY, CDR2 SVGAGI. CDR3 DNA sequence: TGTGCCAGCAGTTACGTCCCGGGGACTTCGGAGCAGTACTTC. It yields the protein CASSYVPGTSEQYF.

The V gene is TRBV7-6, the J gene TRBJ1-1; TRBD1 might be the D (5 bases). Trimming took off 4 bases at V and 1 base at J, with 16 bases between the two ends. The CDR3 length is 16 residues. Germline values: CDR1 SGHVS, CDR2 FNYEAQ. CDR3 nucleotide sequence: TGTGCCAGCAGCTCCCCCCAATGGGGGGAGAACACTGAAGCTTTCTTT. Its translation is CASSSPQWGENTEAFF.

The chain uses TRBV19 and TRBJ2-1; D is unclear. With 5 bases removed from V and 0 bases from J, the gap between germline ends came to 14 bases. The CDR3 has 16 amino acids. The germline CDR1 and CDR2 sequences are LNHDA and SQIVND (reference sequence). The CDR3 DNA is TGTGCCAGTAGTCGTGGGCAGAAAAGCTCCTACAATGAGCAGTTCTTC. Translating it yields CASSRGQKSSYNEQFF. Supplemented by reference TRBV19 and TRBJ2-1, the full variable domain reads DGGITQSPKYLFRKEGQNVTLSCEQNLNHDAMYWYRQDPGQGLRLIYYSQIVNDFQKGDIAEGYSVSREKKESFPLTVTSAQKNPTAFYLCASSRGQKSSYNEQFFGPGTRLTVL.